The rows below give T cell receptor beta chains drawn from one sample of a study of identical twins. MiXCR was run by TCRdb on the 5' RACE reads, yielding one entry per CDR3 protein. The profile shows 750,000 to 950,000 distinct CDR3 sequences, roughly an eighth of them singletons. These data were likewise used in another study, on yellow fever vaccine responses in identical twins.

The sequenced sample was PBMCs. Receptors were obtained from a woman aged 18-29 years in good health. CDR3s include the opening cysteine and the closing phenylalanine or tryptophan. Part of the rows lack a size; the others show once, few, many or a class for expanded clones.

few,TRBV12-5,13,CASGSPPMAGFEF
few,TRBV18,13,CASSPGEGYEQYF
.,TRBV20-1,13,CSARDGGFTEAFF
many,TRBV10-3,15,CAISEGGGKNYEQYF
.,TRBV29-1,16,CSVGTGTHNLNTEAFF
.,TRBV20-1,14,CSARDPGQGLGYTF
.,TRBV20-1,15,CSAHPGTDAGNTIYF
few,TRBV4-2,16,CASSQEFEDYPIIQYF
once,TRBV14,16,CASSQDSWTNTYEQYF
few,TRBV9,14,CASSVVAEGYEQYF
.,TRBV5-5,15,CASSLGGWAYNEQFF
.,TRBV7-2,16,CASSLELAGAQETQYF
few,TRBV6-1,15,CATNTKGQGLLGQFF
.,TRBV9,15,CASSVGVGVYNEQFF
once,TRBV6-5,12,CASSPYGVGYTF
many,TRBV10-3,14,CAISEERGNTEAFF
.,TRBV6-1,13,CAGAGTGDTEAFF
.,TRBV10-3,14,CAISGTYFNYGYTF
few,TRBV7-8,16,CASSLVGGGTSNEQFF
.,TRBV3-1,14,CASSQDPSGVGAFF
.,TRBV7-9,16,CASSSTPRAENSPLHF
.,TRBV10-3,14,CAISESTIREAQYF
few,TRBV7-9,14,CASRGEAGTNEQFF
many,TRBV29-1,12,CRTGTGYNEQFF
.,TRBV9,16,CASSITTGPGPNEQFF
few,TRBV27,14,CASSLGGRRNEQFF
.,TRBV11-2,16,CASSSSGGALYNEQFF
few,TRBV2,13,CATSGQHTDGYTF
few,TRBV7-9,13,CASSLIGYDTQYF
many,TRBV9,16,CASSVGKGLSNQPQHF
few,TRBV11-3,14,CASSTTSGSLKQFF
.,TRBV2,17,CASSDPAGSLDTGELFF
.,TRBV12-3/TRBV12-4,14,CASSSGNGGYEQYF
.,TRBV4-1,18,CASSQGGFDRGRRNEQFF
many,TRBV12-3/TRBV12-4,15,CASSFGVGAKNIQYF
few,TRBV19,14,CASRLAASTDTQYF
few,TRBV5-1,14,CASSLRDRESGYTF
few,TRBV12-3/TRBV12-4,13,CAGGESGVTEAFF
few,TRBV12-3/TRBV12-4,14,CASSRAGMSYEQYF
.,TRBV29-1,10,CSVGTGELFF
.,TRBV28,14,CASRPGQGFSPLHF
many,TRBV12-3/TRBV12-4,11,CASTRTGELFF
few,TRBV7-2,14,CASRPAWGADTQYF
many,TRBV7-9,13,CASSFGLNTEAFF
.,TRBV3-1,16,CASSQGLAARTDTQYF
.,TRBV7-2,15,CASSSRPDGSYEQYF
.,TRBV19,15,CASSIDQPGNNEQFF
few,TRBV20-1,15,CSASPPNDGGLTQYF
few,TRBV24-1,14,CATSDLGSYNEQFF